Below, one T cell receptor beta chain is given with its context. Its antigen is not identified. The CDR3 has 14 residues. The germline V gene encodes CDR1 SGHTA and CDR2 FQGNSA. V was pared by 1 base and J by 4 bases, with 8 bases between. The sample belongs to a study of molecular identifiers for immune sequencing clone quantification. At the level of the study: Within a replicate experiment, RNA obtained from either roughly 20,000 or 100,000 naive CD8 cells was divided into five aliquots, and four of those aliquots were then sequenced. Whole-study results and caveats: The sizes of highly expanded clones could be underestimated when identical TCR molecules share a barcode. Whereas naive cells kept under 1% of molecules in clones above 20 RNA copies, such clones held over 98% in effectors.

Previously described methods and listed TCR primers were employed for the bulk TCR libraries. TCRdb re-derived calls from the PCR reads in MiXCR, one entry per CDR3 protein. The table shows about 500,000 distinct CDR3 sequences, with around 23% occurring only once. Sequencing input: naive CD8+ T cells from blood, with Jurkat cell RNA spiked in. The subset: FACS-sorted CD8+CD4-CCR7+CD45RA+ naive T cells. The rearrangement uses TRBV7-2 and TRBJ2-1; D is uncertain. This TCR derives from a human donor in good health. Some libraries in this study had Jurkat cell RNA spiked in. CDR3: CASSLEQTYNEQFF. As DNA, the CDR3 is TGTGCCAGCAGCTTAGAACAGACTTACAATGAGCAGTTCTTC.